The 23 T cell receptor beta chains below come from one sample, sequenced in a study of beta chain features in type 1 diabetes. The entirety of the isolated RNA underwent reverse transcription, so expressed TCRB transcripts were sequenced. Clones were sequenced by immunoSEQ multiplex PCR, and TCRdb holds only the in-frame ones, with some missing. The table shows 900,000 or so clones, with roughly 16% occurring only once. The sequencing input was naive CD4+ T cells from blood. The receptors were gathered from a woman under 30 in good health.

For this clone: The same CDR3 is also encoded by other DNA sequences in this sample. The CDR3 protein is CASSQDRGYEQYF. The DNA of the CDR3 is TGCGCCAGCAGCCAAGATCGCGGGTACGAGCAGTACTTC. The gene calls are TRBV4-3 and TRBJ2-7; tentatively, D is TRBD2 (5 bases). Germline loops: CDR1 LGHNA, CDR2 YSLEER. The CDR3 has 13 residues. Trimming took off 0 bases at V and 4 bases at J, with 7 bases between the two ends.

The chain links TRBV19 to TRBJ1-5, with D possibly matching TRBD1 (6 bases). This CDR3 comprises 18 residues. The germline V and J ends were trimmed by 6 bases and 2 bases, with 23 bases remaining between them. Germline V gene lookup returns CDR1 LNHDA and CDR2 SQIVND (reference sequence). CDR3 bases: TGTGCCAGTAGCGCAAGGGTGGGGGCCAACGGAGGCAATCAGCCCCAGCATTTT. The encoded protein is CASSARVGANGGNQPQHF.

This chain links TRBV7-9 with TRBJ2-7; maybe TRBD2 (5 bases). CDR1 and CDR2 from the germline V gene are SEHNR and FQNEAQ (reference sequence). This CDR3 comprises 16 residues. Trimming removed 6 bases at V and 5 bases at J, with 23 bases between. The CDR3 reads CASRPLRGSPLDEQYF. In DNA, the CDR3 is TGTGCCAGCAGACCCCTACGGGGAAGCCCCCTCGACGAGCAGTACTTC.

Only a few counts were recorded for this clone. The chain joins TRBV7-3 to TRBJ2-7; possibly TRBD1 for D (5 bases). Trimming cost V 4 bases and J 5 bases, with 12 bases left between them. CDR1 and CDR2 (germline): SGHTA, FQGTGA. CDR3 size: 13 residues. The CDR3 sequence: CASSSRVGHEQYF. CDR3 DNA sequence: TGTGCCAGCAGCTCCAGGGTAGGCCACGAGCAGTACTTC.

This clone occurred a few times. The rearrangement uses TRBV18 and TRBJ2-1; unclear D gene. The CDR3 consists of 13 residues. CDR1 is KGHSH, CDR2 LQKENI, per germline. V lost 6 bases, J lost 5 bases, and 11 bases lay in between. The CDR3 spells CASSQHRDNEQFF. In DNA form, the CDR3 reads TGTGCCAGCTCTCAACACCGGGACAATGAGCAGTTCTTC.

The chain carries TRBV7-8 and TRBJ2-2; the match to TRBD1 covers 7 bases. The CDR3 extends over 16 amino acids. The germline V gene encodes CDR1 SGHVS and CDR2 FQNEAQ. J gave up 1 base and V 1 base, and 3 bases lay outside the gene matches. The CDR3 is CASSLEGQMNTGELFF. The CDR3 region has the DNA TGTGCCAGCAGCTTAGAGGGACAGATGAACACCGGGGAGCTGTTTTTT.

This chain connects TRBV6-6 to TRBJ2-3; D not certain. The V gene's germline CDR1 is MNHNY and CDR2 SVGAGI (reference sequence). The V and J ends lost 0 bases and 9 bases respectively, with 7 bases between them. The length of the CDR3 is 12 residues. The CDR3 DNA sequence: TGTGCCAGCAGTTACTCATCGGTAACGCAGTATTTT. Translating gives CASSYSSVTQYF.

The V call is TRBV13, the J call TRBJ2-5, with D unclear. This CDR3 region has 15 residues. Per germline, CDR1 PRHDT and CDR2 FYEKMQ (reference sequence). V lost 2 bases and J 5 bases, leaving 15 bases between the germline ends. CDR3 loop: CASSLFSSVPETQYF. CDR3 bases: TGTGCCAGCAGCTTATTTTCATCCGTCCCCGAGACCCAGTACTTC.

This clone was seen a handful of times. The chain combines TRBV2 with TRBJ2-2; TRBD1 aligns across 12 bases. There are 16 residues in the CDR3. The V gene end was trimmed by 4 bases and the J gene end by 5 bases; junction bases not matched to a gene: 5. CDR1 is SNHLY, CDR2 FYNNEI, per germline. DNA of the CDR3: TGTGCCAGCAGTGCGGGGACAGGGGGCTTTACCGGGGAGCTGTTTTTT. This codes for CASSAGTGGFTGELFF.

In this sample, this clone turned up a few times. The chain carries TRBV25-1 and TRBJ2-7; D gene unclear. The CDR3 covers 12 residues. V lost 6 bases and J 0 bases, leaving 6 bases between the germline ends. Germline CDR1 and CDR2: MGHDK and SYGVNS. The CDR3 here is CASRWGSYEQYF. The CDR3 DNA follows: TGTGCCAGCAGATGGGGCTCCTACGAGCAGTACTTC.

This clone turned up a few times. The chain couples TRBV7-8 to TRBJ2-4; possible D gene TRBD2, 6 bases. Trimming removed 2 bases from V and 0 bases from J, with 11 bases in between. This CDR3 has 16 amino acids. Germline values: CDR1 SGHVS, CDR2 FQNEAQ. CDR3: CASSLLAGSAKNIQYF. The CDR3 region has the DNA TGTGCCAGCAGCTTATTGGCGGGATCAGCCAAAAACATTCAGTACTTC.

The table lists this clone with a few counts. The V and J genes are TRBV19 and TRBJ2-7; D tentatively reads TRBD1 or TRBD2 (5 bases each). CDR3 length: 16 amino acids. The germline gives CDR1 LNHDA, CDR2 SQIVND (reference sequence). Trimming took off 1 base at V and 1 base at J, with 14 bases between the two ends. In nucleotides, the CDR3 is TGTGCCAGTAGTATAGTGGGGACGGACGGGTCCTACGAGCAGTACTTC. It yields the protein CASSIVGTDGSYEQYF.

This clone was detected a few times. This chain uses TRBV18 with TRBJ2-5; no clear D. The V gene lost 5 bases and the J gene lost 5 bases, with 12 bases spanning the gap. Germline V CDR1 and CDR2: KGHSH, LQKENI. The CDR3 loop spans 13 amino acids. The CDR3 nucleotides read TGTGCCAGCTCAACGCGAGACGGGGAGACCCAGTACTTC. Protein product: CASSTRDGETQYF. The full variable domain, in which reference TRBV18 and TRBJ2-5 provide the parts outside the CDR3, is NAGVMQNPRHLVRRRGQEARLRCSPMKGHSHVYWYRQLPEEGLKFMVYLQKENIIDESGMPKERFSAEFPKEGPSILRIQQVVRGDSAAYFCASSTRDGETQYFGPGTRLLVL.

The rearrangement links TRBV7-2 to TRBJ1-1, with TRBD1 as a possible D gene (5 bases). CDR1 SGHTA and CDR2 FQGNSA come from the germline V gene. V was shortened by 3 bases and J by 4 bases, with 9 bases between the two germline ends. CDR3 length: 13 amino acids. CDR3 region: CASSFQGGTEAFF. In nucleotides, the CDR3 is TGTGCCAGCAGCTTCCAGGGTGGCACTGAAGCTTTCTTT. The whole variable domain, filled in from reference TRBV7-2 and TRBJ1-1, reads GAGVSQSPSNKVTEKGKDVELRCDPISGHTALYWYRQSLGQGLEFLIYFQGNSAPDKSGLPSDRFSAERTGGSVSTLTIQRTQQEDSAVYLCASSFQGGTEAFFGQGTRLTVV.

This chain links TRBV21-1 with TRBJ2-3; the D call of TRBD1 is as the table states it, not checked on the DNA. TRBV21-1 is flagged as a pseudogene. The CDR3 sequence is 18 residues long. The CDR3 loop reads CASSKVGTGRRSTDTQYF. The CDR3 DNA reads TGTGCCAGCAGCAAAGTTGGGACAGGGAGGCGTAGCACAGATACGCAGTATTTT.

J is TRBJ2-1 and V is TRBV28; 9 bases align to TRBD2. Germline CDR1 is MDHEN and CDR2 is SYDVKM. J gave up 2 bases and V 8 bases, and 7 bases lay outside the gene matches. This CDR3 contains 15 residues. The CDR3 loop reads CASPRGGRAYNEQFF. The CDR3 bases are TGTGCCAGCCCCAGGGGCGGGAGGGCCTACAATGAGCAGTTCTTC. Based on the CDR3 plus reference TRBV28 and TRBJ2-1, the full variable domain is DVKVTQSSRYLVKRTGEKVFLECVQDMDHENMFWYRQDPGLGLRLIYFSYDVKMKEKGDIPEGYSVSREKKERFSLILESASTNQTSMYLCASPRGGRAYNEQFFGPGTRLTVL.

This clone came up a few times. V and J are TRBV6-1 and TRBJ1-5; D not resolved. Germline assignment: CDR1 MNHNS and CDR2 SASEGT. The CDR3 is 13 residues long. V lost 5 bases to trimming and J lost 5 bases, with 10 bases between them. The CDR3 coding sequence is TGTGCCAGCAGTCCGCGCCCCGATCAGCCCCAGCATTTT. Translation: CASSPRPDQPQHF.

In this sample, this clone turned up a few times. This sequence joins TRBV10-3 and TRBJ2-1; D is uncertain. This CDR3 is built from 13 residues. The germline V gene has CDR1 ENHRY and CDR2 SYGVKD. The V end lost 1 base, the J end lost 8 bases, and 9 bases lay between the germline ends. In DNA, the CDR3 is TGTGCCATCAGTGAGTTCCAGCCCGATGAGCAGTTCTTC. It is translated as CAISEFQPDEQFF.

This clone has a handful of counts. V is TRBV12-5 and J is TRBJ2-5, with unresolved D. Germline loops: CDR1 LGHNT, CDR2 FRNRAP. V dropped 6 bases and J dropped 7 bases, with 12 bases sitting between them. The CDR3 covers 12 residues. This chain's CDR3 is CASGSEYGTQYF. The CDR3 region has the DNA TGTGCTAGTGGGTCAGAGTACGGGACCCAGTACTTC.

The chain carries TRBV6-4 and TRBJ2-1; TRBD2 matches at 7 bases. V lost 4 bases, J lost 1 base, and 7 bases stayed unmatched. This CDR3 contains 16 residues. Germline V gene sequence: CDR1 MRHNA, CDR2 SNTAGT. CDR3 sequence (DNA): TGTGCCAGCAGTGCCAAACCTAGCGGTTCCTACAATGAGCAGTTCTTC. Encoded protein: CASSAKPSGSYNEQFF.

This clone was seen a few times. This chain uses TRBV7-2 with TRBJ2-2; tentatively, D is TRBD1 or TRBD2 (5 bases each). Germline values: CDR1 SGHTA, CDR2 FQGNSA. The CDR3 is made up of 13 amino acids. Trimming stripped 6 bases from V and 7 bases from J, with 12 bases between. CDR3 amino acids: CASRFIGGGELFF. The CDR3 nucleotides are TGTGCCAGCAGATTTATTGGGGGCGGGGAGCTGTTTTTT.

This clone was detected only a few times. V is TRBV5-6 and J is TRBJ1-2; D unresolved. CDR3 size: 12 residues. Germline lookup yields CDR1 SGHDT and CDR2 YYEEEE. Trimming removed 1 base at V and 7 bases at J, with 8 bases between. CDR3 in DNA: TGTGCCAGCAGCTTGACGGGTAGTGGCTACACCTTC. Protein product: CASSLTGSGYTF.

This chain uses TRBV14 with TRBJ2-7; a possible D gene is TRBD2 (6 bases). The CDR3 sequence is 14 residues long. Trimming took off 1 base at V and 4 bases at J, with 11 bases between the two ends. The V gene's germline CDR1 is SGHDN and CDR2 FVKESK. CDR3: CASSQVEGRYEQYF. The CDR3 nucleotides are TGTGCCAGCAGCCAAGTGGAGGGCCGATACGAGCAGTACTTC. Combining the CDR3 with reference TRBV14 and TRBJ2-7 gives the whole variable domain EAGVTQFPSHSVIEKGQTVTLRCDPISGHDNLYWYRRVMGKEIKFLLHFVKESKQDESGMPNNRFLAERTGGTYSTLKVQPAELEDSGVYFCASSQVEGRYEQYFGPGTRLTVT.